These 25 T cell receptor beta chains originate from one sample sequenced in a study of blood T cells in healthy people across ages. Through a sample-barcoded 5' primer and a J-beta primer mix, a second PCR was run for roughly 6 to 12 cycles. TCRdb reanalysed the 5' RACE reads using MiXCR and keeps one entry per CDR3 protein. The sample shows 850,000 to 1,000,000 distinct CDR3 sequences, roughly 52% of them seen only once. The specimen was blood. These receptors all come from a man younger than 40 in good health.

This clonotype was observed a few times. This sequence joins TRBV4-3 and TRBJ1-6, with a possible D match to TRBD1 (6 bases). Germline CDR1 is LGHNA and CDR2 is YSLEER. V gave up 0 bases and J gave up 13 bases, with 19 bases separating them. This CDR3 contains 16 residues. The CDR3 reads CASSQEQGGGIFPLHF. Here the CDR3 DNA reads TGCGCCAGCAGCCAAGAACAGGGAGGTGGGATTTTCCCCCTCCACTTT.

This chain joins TRBV6-2 or TRBV6-3 and TRBJ1-1; TRBD1 might be the D (6 bases). This CDR3 comprises 14 residues. The V end was cut by 3 bases, the J end by 4 bases, with 12 bases between. Germline V CDR1 and CDR2: MNHEY, SVGEGT. CDR3 protein: CASSYNRDATEAFF. In DNA, the CDR3 is TGTGCCAGCAGTTATAACAGGGACGCCACTGAAGCTTTCTTT.

This sequence joins TRBV11-2 and TRBJ2-3; no reliable D call. V was clipped by 10 bases and J by 0 bases, with 17 bases between them. The CDR3 runs to 15 residues. Germline V CDR1 and CDR2: SGHAT, FQNNGV. CDR3 DNA sequence: TGTGCCACCCGGTCTGCAGGACGTAGCACAGATACGCAGTATTTT. It specifies CATRSAGRSTDTQYF.

This chain joins TRBV12-3 or TRBV12-4 and TRBJ1-2, with D maybe TRBD1 (5 bases). The CDR3 runs 15 residues. V lost 6 bases, J lost 5 bases, and 19 bases lay in between. The CDR3: CASSHGDGGLYGYTF. In DNA form, the CDR3 reads TGTGCCAGCAGCCACGGGGACGGAGGGCTTTATGGCTACACCTTC.

The chain combines TRBV18 with TRBJ2-1, with D hard to call. Trimming shortened V by 2 bases and J by 7 bases, and 6 bases separated the two germline ends. Looked up from germline, CDR1 is KGHSH and CDR2 is LQKENI. The CDR3 extends over 12 amino acids. As DNA, the CDR3 is TGTGCCAGCTCACCAAAGGGAAATGAGCAGTTCTTC. As protein: CASSPKGNEQFF.

This clonotype turned up a few times. The rearrangement uses TRBV28 and TRBJ1-2; 11 positions agree with TRBD1. After removal of 7 bases from V and 5 bases from J, the junction contained 12 bases not matched to a gene. The germline V gene encodes CDR1 MDHEN and CDR2 SYDVKM. CDR3 length: 16 amino acids. The CDR3 DNA is TGTGCCAGCACCCAAGGGGGGACAGGGGGTTGGTATGGCTACACCTTC. Translating it yields CASTQGGTGGWYGYTF.

This clonotype was seen ten or more times. V and J are TRBV4-2 and TRBJ2-6; possible D gene TRBD2, 5 bases. The V and J ends lost 1 base and 0 bases respectively, with 7 bases between them. The CDR3 has 16 residues. Germline assignment: CDR1 LGHNA and CDR2 YNFKEQ. CDR3 sequence (DNA): TGTGCCAGCAGCCAAGGAGGGATCTCTGGGGCCAACGTCCTGACTTTC. Translated, it gives CASSQGGISGANVLTF.

This chain uses TRBV24-1 with TRBJ2-5; 9 bases line up with TRBD1. J gave up 3 bases and V 0 bases, and 1 base lay outside the gene matches. The CDR3 loop spans 15 amino acids. Germline V CDR1 and CDR2: KGHDR, SFDVKD. The CDR3 region has the DNA TGTGCCACCAGTGATTTGCGGACAGGGGAAGAGACCCAGTACTTC. Its protein is CATSDLRTGEETQYF.

The V and J genes are TRBV3-1 and TRBJ2-5; 7 bases fit TRBD2. This CDR3 is built from 14 residues. V lost 1 base, J lost 11 bases, and 10 bases stayed unmatched. In germline, CDR1 is LGHDT, CDR2 YNNKEL (reference sequence). CDR3 region: CASSQVPQRDEQYF. The CDR3 DNA sequence: TGTGCCAGCAGCCAAGTTCCTCAGCGGGATGAGCAGTACTTC.

The chain couples TRBV2 to TRBJ2-7, with D possibly matching TRBD1 (6 bases). The V end lost 3 bases, the J end lost 1 base, and 19 bases lay between the germline ends. The CDR3 loop spans 17 amino acids. The germline gives CDR1 SNHLY, CDR2 FYNNEI. CDR3 DNA sequence: TGTGCCAGCAGTGAGGAGATAAGGACAGCGTTTTCCTACGAGCAGTACTTC. Its translation is CASSEEIRTAFSYEQYF.

This clonotype appeared a few times. The chain combines TRBV4-2 with TRBJ2-1, with 12 bases that match TRBD2. Per germline, CDR1 LGHNA and CDR2 YNFKEQ. The CDR3 is made up of 18 amino acids. The ends lost 1 base at V and 2 bases at J; junction bases unmatched: 6. Written as DNA, the CDR3 is TGTGCCAGCAGCCAAGTAGGCCTAGCGGGGGGGCCCTACAATGAGCAGTTCTTC. Translation gives CASSQVGLAGGPYNEQFF.

The chain couples TRBV2 to TRBJ2-1, with D uncertain. There are 15 residues in the CDR3. Germline values: CDR1 SNHLY, CDR2 FYNNEI. Trimming stripped 8 bases from V and 0 bases from J, with 14 bases between. The CDR3 loop reads CASSDRRSSYNEQFF. The CDR3 DNA reads as TGTGCCAGCTCGGATCGTCGTAGCTCCTACAATGAGCAGTTCTTC.

In its sample, this clonotype was seen a few times. V usage is TRBV20-1 and J usage is TRBJ2-7; 8 bases align to TRBD1. In germline, CDR1 is DFQATT, CDR2 SNEGSKA (reference sequence). This CDR3 is built from 15 residues. V lost 3 bases to trimming and J lost 2 bases; unmatched junction nucleotides: 9. This chain's CDR3 is CSARDPDRVPYEQYF. In DNA, the CDR3 is TGCAGTGCTAGGGACCCGGACAGGGTACCCTACGAGCAGTACTTC.

The rearrangement links TRBV12-3 or TRBV12-4 to TRBJ1-2; a possible D gene is TRBD1 (6 bases). V was pared by 7 bases and J by 1 base, with 22 bases between. There are 17 residues in the CDR3. Here the CDR3 DNA reads TGTGCCAGCACCCAGGGGAAGGGCAGCTATAATAACTATGGCTACACCTTC. Its protein product is CASTQGKGSYNNYGYTF.

This clonotype was recorded many times. The chain uses TRBV7-3 and TRBJ2-1, with TRBD2 as a possible D gene (5 bases). The CDR3 runs to 12 residues. The ends were cut back, 2 bases at V and 8 bases at J, with 7 bases in the middle. The germline gives CDR1 SGHTA, CDR2 FQGTGA. For the CDR3, the DNA is TGTGCCAGCAGCTTAGGGAGCGATGAGCAGTTCTTC. Residues: CASSLGSDEQFF.

The CDR3 here is CASSLRDKDTEAFF. The CDR3 nucleotides read TGTGCCAGCAGTCTCAGGGATAAGGACACTGAAGCTTTCTTT. V gene TRBV6-2 or TRBV6-3 combines with J gene TRBJ1-1; the D gene is possibly TRBD1 (5 bases). V gave up 5 bases and J gave up 3 bases, with 13 bases separating them. CDR1 is MNHEY, CDR2 SVGEGT, per germline. This CDR3 spans 14 amino acids.

The chain uses TRBV9 and TRBJ2-7; 9 bases map to TRBD2. Germline V CDR1 and CDR2: SGDLS, YYNGEE. The V gene end was trimmed by 0 bases and the J gene end by 2 bases; junction bases not matched to a gene: 3. The CDR3 length is 15 residues. CDR3 protein: CASSVGASGAYEQYF. The CDR3 coding sequence is TGTGCCAGCAGCGTAGGGGCTAGCGGGGCCTACGAGCAGTACTTC.

This clonotype has a handful of counts. The gene calls are TRBV6-2 or TRBV6-3 and TRBJ2-7; D not resolved. The CDR3 is 14 residues long. Germline V gene sequence: CDR1 MNHEY, CDR2 SVGEGT. V dropped 6 bases and J dropped 2 bases, with 14 bases sitting between them. CDR3 coding DNA: TGTGCCAGCAGCCCCGACGCCAAACCCTACGAGCAGTACTTC. It translates to CASSPDAKPYEQYF.

In this sample, this clonotype turned up a few times. The chain is built from TRBV29-1 and TRBJ2-1, with D possibly being TRBD2 (7 bases). The CDR3 is made up of 15 amino acids. V shed 7 bases and J shed 0 bases, with 16 bases lying between them. Germline V CDR1 and CDR2: SQVTM, ANQGSEA. DNA of the CDR3: TGCAGCGGCCTGGGGGCGGGAGCCTCCTACAATGAGCAGTTCTTC. Amino acids: CSGLGAGASYNEQFF.

This clonotype was detected a few times. The chain joins TRBV11-3 to TRBJ2-7; tentative D call: TRBD1 (6 bases). Germline loops: CDR1 SGHNT, CDR2 YENEEA. The CDR3 runs to 13 residues. Trimming stripped 4 bases from V and 3 bases from J, with 10 bases between. CDR3 sequence (DNA): TGTGCCAGCAGCTCAGGGACAATCTACGAGCAGTACTTC. Amino acid sequence: CASSSGTIYEQYF.

V gene TRBV19 combines with J gene TRBJ1-5, with a possible D match to TRBD1 (6 bases). This CDR3 spans 14 amino acids. Germline CDR1 LNHDA, CDR2 SQIVND (reference sequence). Trimming stripped 7 bases from V and 4 bases from J, with 14 bases between. CDR3 region: CASTVGQTNQPQHF. As DNA, the CDR3 is TGTGCCAGTACCGTAGGACAGACTAATCAGCCCCAGCATTTT.

The chain has TRBV10-3 and TRBJ1-1, with 8 bases fitting TRBD1. Germline V gene data show CDR1 as ENHRY and CDR2 as SYGVKD. The CDR3 has 12 amino acids. The V and J ends lost 7 bases and 10 bases, in that order; junction bases with no gene match: 8. The CDR3 DNA reads as TGTGCCATCATGGCAGGGGGCCAGGCAGCTTTCTTT. Translated: CAIMAGGQAAFF.

The J gene is TRBJ2-3, the V gene TRBV4-3, with a weak D call TRBD2 (6 bases). Germline CDR1 LGHNA, CDR2 YSLEER. V shed 1 base and J shed 1 base, with 12 bases lying between them. The CDR3 consists of 16 residues. The CDR3, as DNA: TGCGCCAGCAGCCAAGGCGGGGCGTATGGCACAGATACGCAGTATTTT. Amino acid sequence: CASSQGGAYGTDTQYF.

The V and J genes are TRBV20-1 and TRBJ1-4; TRBD1 aligns across 9 bases. The germline V gene has CDR1 DFQATT and CDR2 SNEGSKA (reference sequence). Unmatched junction bases numbered 15, after V lost 0 bases and J lost 4 bases. This CDR3 region has 19 residues. CDR3 protein: CSARDPGTGWYQHNEKLFF. CDR3 sequence (DNA): TGCAGTGCTAGAGACCCCGGGACAGGGTGGTACCAGCATAATGAAAAACTGTTTTTT.

The J gene is TRBJ1-1, the V gene TRBV6-5; D is possibly TRBD1 (6 bases). This CDR3 contains 15 residues. Germline V CDR1 and CDR2: MNHEY, SVGAGI. V shed 8 bases and J shed 4 bases, with 20 bases lying between them. DNA of the CDR3: TGTGCCAGCCTTTCTCGGGGGGCGCGGGTCACTGAAGCTTTCTTT. Translated: CASLSRGARVTEAFF.